This paragraph covers one T cell receptor (beta chain) sequence. The data originate from a study of blood T cell repertoires in COVID-19. Looking at the study overall: Both acute and convalescent COVID-19 samples were obtained from the United States, Italy and Spain.

Which cohort a participant joined came from the clinical history participants gave. Assay: immunoSEQ multiplex PCR; the TCRdb copy retains only in-frame clones and omits some. The data contain roughly 220,000 clones, around 90% of them singletons. CDR1 SGHVS and CDR2 FNYEAQ come from the germline V gene. Trimming at V came to 3 bases and at J to 6 bases, leaving 6 bases not matched to a gene. The CDR3 loop spans 15 amino acids. What was sequenced was PBMCs or T cells enriched from blood (not recorded which). The sequence came from a woman aged 30 to 39 who had recovered from COVID-19. This sequence joins TRBV7-6 and TRBJ2-2; 8 bases fit TRBD1. This chain's CDR3 is CASSFPDRESGELFF. CDR3 sequence (DNA): TGTGCCAGCAGCTTCCCGGACAGGGAGTCCGGGGAGCTGTTTTTT.